These T cell receptor beta chains were read from a single sample in a study of T cell responses to AZD1222 COVID-19 vaccine. Clones were read by immunoSEQ multiplex PCR, and TCRdb kept only the in-frame ones, dropping some. The profile covers roughly 130,000 clones, with about 88% appearing a single time and about 17% taken by the ten largest. The sequenced sample was peripheral blood, obtained on day 0 of MenACWY control vaccination. The receptors were gathered from an adult in good health. Both conserved end residues are part of each CDR3. The order of the fields is J gene, V gene, D gene, clone size, CDR3 DNA, CDR3 protein. A D gene is named only where the DNA matches it firmly. For some rows the clone size is stated as once, few or many, or as a class when expanded; others skip it.

TRBJ1-2	TRBV28	TRBD1	.	TGTGCCAGCAGATCCCGGGACAGGGGTGGCTACACCTTC	CASRSRDRGGYTF
TRBJ1-1	TRBV30	.	once	TGTGCCTGGAGTATCCCTTACAGGGTTACTGGGGCGGCTTTCTTT	CAWSIPYRVTGAAFF
TRBJ2-5	TRBV30	.	once	TGTGCCTGGAGTAACGGTAATATCCGAATGACGACCCAGTACTTC	CAWSNGNIRMTTQYF
TRBJ2-5	TRBV6-5	.	.	TGTGCCAGCAGTTACTCAAGACAGGCGGAGACCCAGTACTTC	CASSYSRQAETQYF
TRBJ2-2	TRBV18	.	.	TGTGCCAGCTCACCACGGCAGGGGATTACCGGGGAGCTGTTTTTT	CASSPRQGITGELFF
TRBJ2-1	TRBV9	TRBD1	few	TGTGCCAGCAGCCCCGGGACAGCGAACCCTAATGAGCAGTTCTTC	CASSPGTANPNEQFF
TRBJ1-3	TRBV6-6	TRBD1	.	TGTGCCAGCAGACAGACAGGGGCTGGAAACACCATATATTTT	CASRQTGAGNTIYF
TRBJ2-5	TRBV5-6	.	.	TGTGCCAGCAGCCGCGCCGAGACCCAGTACTTC	CASSRAETQYF
TRBJ2-4	TRBV7-9	TRBD1	.	TGTGCCAGCAGCCGATTGGACAGGGGCATTCAGTACTTC	CASSRLDRGIQYF
TRBJ2-5	TRBV28	TRBD1	.	TGTGCCAGCAGTTTTAGGGCAGGGGGAGAGACCCAGTACTTC	CASSFRAGGETQYF
TRBJ2-3	TRBV28	.	.	TGTGCCAGCAGTTTCGCGGGGTTTACTAGCACAGATACGCAGTATTTT	CASSFAGFTSTDTQYF
TRBJ2-7	TRBV28	.	.	TGTGCCCCGCATCAGGACAGCTACTACGAGCAGTACTTC	CAPHQDSYYEQYF
TRBJ2-7	TRBV27	TRBD2	.	TGTGCCAGCAGGACTAGCGGGGTGGGGAACTACGAGCAGTACTTC	CASRTSGVGNYEQYF
TRBJ2-1	TRBV28	.	.	TGTGCCAGCAGTCCGACGGGGTACGGGTTCGCGCAGTTCTTC	CASSPTGYGFAQFF
TRBJ2-7	TRBV2	.	.	TGTGCCAGCAGGAAGGGGGGAGGCACCTACGAGCAGTACTTC	CASRKGGGTYEQYF
TRBJ1-3	TRBV18	.	.	TGTGCCAGCTCACCATATGTTAATCCTGACTCTGGAAACACCATATATTTT	CASSPYVNPDSGNTIYF
TRBJ1-1	TRBV2	.	once	TGTGCCAGCTCTTACGGGGGCTATAACACTGAAGCTTTCTTT	CASSYGGYNTEAFF
TRBJ2-1	TRBV5-1	TRBD2	once	TGCGCCAGCAGCTTTTGGCGAGGGAGGGGAGACAATGAGCAGTTCTTC	CASSFWRGRGDNEQFF
TRBJ2-1	TRBV14	.	.	TGTGCCAGCAGCCGAATCGAGGGGTGGGGTTACAATGAGCAGTTCTTC	CASSRIEGWGYNEQFF
TRBJ2-7	TRBV3-1/TRBV3-2	.	.	TGTGCCAGCAGCCCAGCCGGCCGCTCCTACGAGCAGTACTTC	CASSPAGRSYEQYF
TRBJ1-2	TRBV4-1	.	.	TGCGCCAGCAGCCAAGATCCCCAAGATCAGCCTTCGGGGACCTTC	CASSQDPQDQPSGTF
TRBJ1-2	TRBV7-9	.	.	TGTGCCAGCAGCTTAGACGTGAACATATATGGCTACACCTTC	CASSLDVNIYGYTF
TRBJ2-5	TRBV18	.	once	TGTGCCAGCTCCCGTGGCTCCGCCGAGACCCAGTACTTC	CASSRGSAETQYF
TRBJ1-3	TRBV19	.	once	TGTGCCAGTAGTTCTTCCACAGGGTACGGGAACACCATATATTTT	CASSSSTGYGNTIYF
TRBJ1-6	TRBV24-1	TRBD1	.	TGTGCCACCAGTGATCCGCAGGGACAGTATTCACCCCTCCACTTT	CATSDPQGQYSPLHF
TRBJ1-1	TRBV6-5	TRBD1	.	TGTGCCAGCAGACCTACTACCGGGACAGGGCCTGAAGCTTTCTTT	CASRPTTGTGPEAFF
TRBJ2-3	TRBV9	.	.	TGTGCCAGCAGCGTAGGGACACAGGGTGAGACAGATACGCAGTATTTT	CASSVGTQGETDTQYF
TRBJ2-7	TRBV11-2	.	.	TGTGCCAGCAGCTTTCGAAGGGACCCCCTGAACGAGCAGTACTTC	CASSFRRDPLNEQYF
TRBJ2-7	TRBV6-1	.	.	TGTGCCAGCAGTGAAGGGAACAGCTACGAGCAGTACTTC	CASSEGNSYEQYF
TRBJ2-7	TRBV7-8	.	.	TGTGCCAGCAGCCACCAAGGAGTCAACTACGAGCAGTACTTC	CASSHQGVNYEQYF
TRBJ2-1	TRBV30	.	.	TGTGCCTGGAGTAAAGACTTTCAAGTCAATGAGCAGTTCTTC	CAWSKDFQVNEQFF
TRBJ1-2	TRBV19	.	.	TGTGCCAGTAGTTCTTCAGGACATAACTACACCTTC	CASSSSGHNYTF
TRBJ1-1	TRBV5-6	.	.	TGTGCCAGCATAGGGGACACTGAAGCTTTCTTT	CASIGDTEAFF
TRBJ2-5	TRBV21-1	.	.	TGTGCCAGCAGCTCCTTGACTGGGGAGACCCAGTACTTC	CASSSLTGETQYF
TRBJ2-7	TRBV10-3	TRBD2	.	TGTGCCATCAGTGAGTCTGAGACTAGCGGGAGTCGGGAGCAGTACTTC	CAISESETSGSREQYF
TRBJ2-7	TRBV18	.	once	TGTGCCAGCTCACCACTTCAGGGTCACGAGCAGTACTTC	CASSPLQGHEQYF
TRBJ2-7	TRBV3-1/TRBV3-2	.	.	TGTGCCAGCAGCCAGACGTTCATGTCCGAGCAGTACTTC	CASSQTFMSEQYF
TRBJ1-2	TRBV5-1	.	.	TGCGCCAGCACCGGGACGGGGACGGAGGGAGGCTACACCTTC	CASTGTGTEGGYTF
TRBJ1-5	TRBV10-2	TRBD1	.	TGCGCCAGCAGTGAGGAGACAGGGTACGGCGGTCAGCCCCAGCATTTT	CASSEETGYGGQPQHF
TRBJ2-7	TRBV6-5	.	once	TGTGCCAGCAGTTACGGATTGACCCGAACCTACGAGCAGTACTTC	CASSYGLTRTYEQYF
TRBJ1-5	TRBV19	.	once	TGTGCCAGTAGTATAGATCTAGGGCAGCCCCAGCATTTT	CASSIDLGQPQHF
TRBJ1-5	TRBV19	.	.	TGTGCCAGTAGATGGGAATCCAATCAGCCCCAGCATTTT	CASRWESNQPQHF
TRBJ2-7	TRBV28	.	.	TGTGCCAGCAGTCTAGCGCCCGAGGGCTACGAGCAGTACTTC	CASSLAPEGYEQYF
TRBJ2-7	TRBV20-1	.	.	TGCAGTGCTATCTCCGGGCTCGAGCAGTACTTC	CSAISGLEQYF
TRBJ2-7	TRBV27	.	few	TGTGCCAGCAGAGTTAAACTAGCTCAAGGAGAGCAGTACTTC	CASRVKLAQGEQYF
TRBJ1-3	TRBV19	.	.	TGTGCCAGTGAAGCCCTCTCTTCCGGAAACACCATATATTTT	CASEALSSGNTIYF
TRBJ2-5	TRBV30	.	.	TGTGCCTGGACTAGGGGCACCCTGGGCCAGTACTTC	CAWTRGTLGQYF
TRBJ2-3	TRBV21-1	.	.	TGTGCCAGCAGCAGACTAGCGGTTAGAGATACGCAGTATTTT	CASSRLAVRDTQYF
TRBJ1-5	TRBV19	.	.	TGTGCCAGTAGTATTAATGGCGGGAATCAGCCCCAGCATTTT	CASSINGGNQPQHF
TRBJ1-6	TRBV3-1/TRBV3-2	.	.	TGTGCCAGCAGCCTTGCCATGTGGGGTTCACCCCTCCACTTT	CASSLAMWGSPLHF
TRBJ1-1	TRBV28	.	.	TGTGCCAGCAGTTTCGAGGGGTCGAACACTGAAGCTTTCTTT	CASSFEGSNTEAFF
TRBJ2-2	TRBV2	.	.	TGTGCCAGCAGTGAAGCTAAGCGGGAGCTGTTTTTT	CASSEAKRELFF
TRBJ1-3	TRBV11-3	.	.	TGTGCCAGCAGCCCTACCCCTGACGGAAACACCATATATTTT	CASSPTPDGNTIYF